Listed here are 31 T cell receptor beta chains from one sample, sequenced in a study of shared T cell receptors in the human thymus. Profiled with immunoSEQ multiplex PCR; TCRdb holds only in-frame clones, not every one. Of about 380,000 clones in the sample, 95% are singletons; the top ten hold about 0.02%. Sequencing used thymocytes. These receptors came from a human donor.

V is TRBV10-2 and J is TRBJ2-3, with a possible D match to TRBD2 (6 bases). This CDR3 has 16 residues. Germline V lookup: CDR1 WSHSY, CDR2 SAAADI. Between the trimmed V and J ends, which lost 5 bases and 4 bases, there was a span of 19 bases. CDR3 bases: TGCGCCAGCAGTTTCAATCCCGGGAGACTACCAGATACGCAGTATTTT. It translates to CASSFNPGRLPDTQYF.

This clone was observed a single time. The gene calls are TRBV7-2 and TRBJ2-7; 8 nucleotides match TRBD1. Per germline, CDR1 SGHTA and CDR2 FQGNSA. The V gene end was trimmed by 5 bases and the J gene end by 4 bases; junction bases not matched to a gene: 10. The CDR3 totals 15 residues. This CDR3 is CASSVIPGGRYEQYF. The CDR3 coding sequence is TGTGCCAGCAGCGTTATACCAGGGGGCCGGTACGAGCAGTACTTC.

V and J are TRBV19 and TRBJ1-4; D is undetermined. The CDR3 is 16 residues long. Germline values: CDR1 LNHDA, CDR2 SQIVND (reference sequence). V lost 1 base to trimming and J lost 1 base, with 10 bases between them. The CDR3 sequence is CASSIGWRGTNEKLFF. The DNA of the CDR3 is TGTGCCAGTAGTATAGGTTGGCGGGGAACTAATGAAAAACTGTTTTTT.

This chain joins TRBV5-1 and TRBJ2-1, with 8 bases that match TRBD1. The ends lost 4 bases at V and 0 bases at J; junction bases unmatched: 6. The CDR3 is made up of 16 amino acids. The V gene's germline CDR1 is SGHRS and CDR2 YFSETQ. This CDR3 is CASSRTGWSSYNEQFF. In DNA form, the CDR3 reads TGCGCCAGCAGCAGGACAGGGTGGAGCTCCTACAATGAGCAGTTCTTC. The entire variable domain, with the rest obtained from reference TRBV5-1 and TRBJ2-1, is as follows: KAGVTQTPRYLIKTRGQQVTLSCSPISGHRSVSWYQQTPGQGLQFLFEYFSETQRNKGNFPGRFSGRQFSNSRSEMNVSTLELGDSALYLCASSRTGWSSYNEQFFGPGTRLTVL.

The chain couples TRBV6-1 to TRBJ2-3; D remains ambiguous. From germline, CDR1 is MNHNS and CDR2 SASEGT. The CDR3 is 14 amino acids. V lost 4 bases and J 2 bases, leaving 10 bases between the germline ends. As DNA, the CDR3 is TGTGCCAGCAGTGGGAGCCGAGACACAGATACGCAGTATTTT. This gives the protein CASSGSRDTDTQYF.

The CDR3 DNA is TGTGCCAGCAGCGTAGCCCAGCGGGAAGCCACAGATACGCAGTATTTT. Its protein is CASSVAQREATDTQYF. This rearrangement joins TRBV9 to TRBJ2-3, with TRBD2 identical over 7 bases. Germline V gene lookup returns CDR1 SGDLS and CDR2 YYNGEE. With V trimmed by 0 bases and J by 2 bases, 6 bases remained unmatched. The CDR3 totals 16 residues.

The chain couples TRBV6-1 to TRBJ2-3, with TRBD1 matching over 7 bases. This CDR3 comprises 13 residues. Germline V CDR1 and CDR2: MNHNS, SASEGT. J gave up 2 bases and V 7 bases, and 3 bases lay outside the gene matches. The CDR3 loop is CASTTGATDTQYF. CDR3 nucleotide sequence: TGTGCCAGCACCACAGGGGCCACAGATACGCAGTATTTT.

The chain employs TRBV4-1 and TRBJ2-7, with 9 bases fitting TRBD1. Germline V gives CDR1 MGHRA, CDR2 YSYEKL. The trim removed 0 bases at V and 3 bases at J, leaving 21 bases unmatched. The CDR3 is 21 amino acids. DNA of the CDR3: TGCGCCAGCAGCCAAGATCTCGCCCGGGACAGGGCCGACATCGGTATCTACGAGCAGTACTTC. Translation gives CASSQDLARDRADIGIYEQYF.

The chain links TRBV6-1 to TRBJ2-7, with D possibly TRBD2 on 7 matching bases. V was trimmed by 6 bases and J by 4 bases, leaving 13 bases between them. Germline V CDR1 and CDR2: MNHNS, SASEGT. The CDR3 has 13 amino acids. This chain's CDR3 is CASSPGGRYEQYF. The CDR3 region has the DNA TGTGCCAGCAGCCCCGGGGGGCGATACGAGCAGTACTTC.

This clone has a single count. The chain has TRBV6-1 and TRBJ1-1; no firm D call. CDR3 size: 12 residues. CDR1 MNHNS and CDR2 SASEGT come from the germline V gene. Deletions cut 6 bases from V and 3 bases from J, with 8 bases between. The CDR3 is CASSSGHTEAFF. The CDR3 nucleotides are TGTGCCAGCAGCTCAGGACACACTGAAGCTTTCTTT.

The chain is built from TRBV28 and TRBJ2-7, with a weak D call TRBD2 (7 bases). Germline assignment: CDR1 MDHEN and CDR2 SYDVKM. V was trimmed by 4 bases and J by 0 bases, leaving 13 bases between them. This CDR3 region has 15 residues. The CDR3 region has the DNA TGTGCCAGCAGTTACGGGGGGCCCGTCTCCTACGAGCAGTACTTC. Translating it yields CASSYGGPVSYEQYF.

The V and J genes are TRBV10-2 and TRBJ2-4; D possibly corresponds to TRBD1 (7 bases). Germline values: CDR1 WSHSY, CDR2 SAAADI. CDR3 length equals 17 residues. The V and J ends lost 0 bases and 2 bases respectively, with 14 bases between them. The CDR3 loop reads CASSESIPGGTKNIQYF. The CDR3 nucleotides are TGCGCCAGCAGTGAGTCGATCCCAGGGGGGACCAAAAACATTCAGTACTTC.

V and J are TRBV7-6 and TRBJ2-3; D is tentatively TRBD1 or TRBD2 (5 bases each). Germline-derived CDR1 and CDR2 are SGHVS and FNYEAQ. Trimming took 3 bases from V and 4 from J, leaving 23 bases between them. This CDR3 is built from 18 residues. The CDR3 nucleotides read TGTGCCAGCAGCTTTCATATCCTTAGGGGAGAATTCGCAGATACGCAGTATTTT. Translation: CASSFHILRGEFADTQYF.

This rearrangement joins TRBV5-5 to TRBJ2-1, with D perhaps matching TRBD1 (6 bases). This CDR3 has 13 amino acids. Germline-derived CDR1 and CDR2 are SGHKS and YYEKEE (reference sequence). Trimming stripped 0 bases from V and 5 bases from J, with 6 bases between. The DNA of the CDR3 is TGTGCCAGCAGCTTGGCAGGGGACAATGAGCAGTTCTTC. Its translation is CASSLAGDNEQFF.

As to this clone: Other DNA sequences of this sample code for an identical CDR3. J is TRBJ1-2 and V is TRBV28; D gene uncertain. Germline assignment: CDR1 MDHEN and CDR2 SYDVKM. Trimming stripped 2 bases from V and 1 base from J, with 2 bases between. The CDR3 has 12 residues. In DNA, the CDR3 is TGTGCCAGCAGTTTAAGTAACTATGGCTACACCTTC. Translating gives CASSLSNYGYTF.

About this clone: An end of the junction differs from the germline gene, which may be a read error. The chain is built from TRBV7-6 and TRBJ1-2; D gene ambiguous. In germline, CDR1 is SGHVS, CDR2 FNYEAQ. The CDR3 has 17 residues. CDR3 in amino acids: CASSPRYTGFLNYGCTF. Here the CDR3 DNA reads TGTGCCAGCAGCCCCCGATATACCGGTTTTCTAAACTATGGCTGCACCTTC.

The chain carries TRBV6-5 and TRBJ2-7; the match to TRBD1 covers 9 bases. This CDR3 has 16 amino acids. Germline values: CDR1 MNHEY, CDR2 SVGAGI. V dropped 2 bases and J dropped 3; count of bases not matched to a gene: 8. This chain's CDR3 is CASSYTGTGIGYEQYF. DNA of the CDR3: TGTGCCAGCAGTTACACAGGGACAGGGATAGGCTACGAGCAGTACTTC.

This chain uses TRBV11-3 with TRBJ2-3; weak D call: TRBD2 (6 bases). The germline CDR1 and CDR2 sequences are SGHNT and YENEEA. The CDR3 runs 16 residues. The ends were cut back, 2 bases at V and 4 bases at J, with 16 bases in the middle. The chain's CDR3 is CASSLHSGLGADTQYF. Written as DNA, the CDR3 is TGTGCCAGCAGCTTACATAGCGGCCTGGGGGCAGATACGCAGTATTTT.

A word on this clone: The final CDR3 position lacks the conserved phenylalanine or tryptophan, pointing to a likely read error. This chain connects TRBV7-2 to TRBJ1-1; D uncertain. The CDR3 extends over 12 amino acids. V lost 10 bases and J 2 bases, leaving 11 bases between the germline ends. Germline assignment: CDR1 SGHTA and CDR2 FQGNSA. This chain's CDR3 is CAIGYTNTEAFL. CDR3 nucleotide sequence: TGTGCCATAGGGTACACCAACACTGAAGCTTTCCTT.

The V gene is TRBV6-1, the J gene TRBJ1-1; 7 bases fit TRBD1. CDR1 and CDR2 from the germline V gene are MNHNS and SASEGT. V trimming: 4 bases; J trimming: 1 base; junction bases outside the gene matches: 15. This CDR3 has 18 residues. Here the CDR3 DNA reads TGTGCCAGCAGTGCCCTACAGGGGTACGTAAGGAGGAACACTGAAGCTTTCTTT. Translation gives CASSALQGYVRRNTEAFF.

This rearrangement joins TRBV7-2 to TRBJ1-2; 8 bases fit TRBD1. CDR3 length equals 15 residues. V lost 4 bases and J lost 3; bases outside the gene matches: 7. The germline CDR1 and CDR2 sequences are SGHTA and FQGNSA. The DNA of the CDR3 is TGTGCCAGCAGCTATGGTGACAGGGGACACTATGGCTACACCTTC. This gives the protein CASSYGDRGHYGYTF.

The chain links TRBV6-5 to TRBJ2-7, with 7 bases aligning to TRBD2. V shed 2 bases, J shed 6 bases, and the junction held 13 bases outside the gene matches. This CDR3 has 16 residues. Germline CDR1 reads MNHEY; CDR2 reads SVGAGI. The CDR3 is CASSYSFRGGPGEQYF. Here the CDR3 DNA reads TGTGCCAGCAGTTACAGCTTCCGGGGAGGGCCGGGCGAGCAGTACTTC.

The rearrangement links TRBV7-2 to TRBJ2-3, with D uncertain. Germline CDR1 is SGHTA and CDR2 is FQGNSA. Trimming removed 1 base at V and 2 bases at J, with 7 bases between. The CDR3 totals 14 residues. CDR3 sequence reads: CASSLVRLTDTQYF. The CDR3 region has the DNA TGTGCCAGCAGCTTAGTTCGCCTCACAGATACGCAGTATTTT.

This sequence joins TRBV11-2 and TRBJ2-7, with unresolved D. Trimming pared 1 base from V and 5 bases from J, leaving 15 bases between. The CDR3 is 15 residues long. Germline V lookup: CDR1 SGHAT, CDR2 FQNNGV. The CDR3 DNA reads TGTGCCAGCAGCTTAGGGACCCAACGCGAAAACGAGCAGTACTTC. Amino acid sequence: CASSLGTQRENEQYF.

The gene calls are TRBV21-1 and TRBJ1-1. TRBV21-1 is an annotated pseudogene. The CDR3 runs 14 residues. The CDR3 DNA is TGTGCCAACCGGGACCGCGCGGGGAGGTCTGAAGCTTTCTTT. Its protein product is CANRDRAGRSEAFF.

CDR3 in amino acids: CASSPRDRDWVGYTF. For the CDR3, the DNA is TGTGCCAGCAGTCCCCGGGACAGGGATTGGGTTGGCTACACCTTC. V and J are TRBV27 and TRBJ1-2, with TRBD1 identical over 9 bases. CDR3 length equals 15 residues. CDR1 is MNHEY, CDR2 SMNVEV, per germline (reference sequence). V lost 5 bases to trimming and J lost 7 bases; unmatched junction nucleotides: 11.

The chain combines TRBV25-1 with TRBJ2-6; a weak D match, TRBD2 (5 bases). Trimming took off 3 bases at V and 0 bases at J, with 9 bases between the two ends. Germline lookup yields CDR1 MGHDK and CDR2 SYGVNS. CDR3 size: 16 residues. The CDR3: CASSEVRGSGANVLTF. CDR3 in DNA: TGTGCCAGCAGTGAGGTTCGGGGCTCTGGGGCCAACGTCCTGACTTTC.

This sequence joins TRBV10-3 and TRBJ1-1, with unresolved D. The germline V gene encodes CDR1 ENHRY and CDR2 SYGVKD. The CDR3 runs to 12 residues. Trimming took off 4 bases at V and 4 bases at J, with 7 bases between the two ends. In nucleotides, the CDR3 is TGTGCCATCAGTGGACGGAGCACTGAAGCTTTCTTT. Residues: CAISGRSTEAFF.

This chain connects TRBV11-2 to TRBJ1-1, with 8 bases lining up with TRBD1. This CDR3 region has 16 residues. The junction had 10 bases not matched to a gene; V was cut back by 4 bases and J by 3 bases. The germline CDR1 and CDR2 sequences are SGHAT and FQNNGV. The CDR3 nucleotides are TGTGCCAGCAGCTCCTTAGGACAGGGCTTGCACACTGAAGCTTTCTTT. Its translation: CASSSLGQGLHTEAFF.

The V and J genes are TRBV19 and TRBJ2-1; the match to TRBD2 covers 15 bases. Trimming at V came to 5 bases and at J to 2 bases, leaving 13 bases not matched to a gene. The CDR3 spans 20 residues. The germline V gene encodes CDR1 LNHDA and CDR2 SQIVND (reference sequence). The CDR3 here is CASSPQRTSGRAPAYNEQFF. The CDR3 coding sequence is TGTGCCAGTAGTCCGCAACGGACTAGCGGGAGGGCCCCGGCCTACAATGAGCAGTTCTTC.

The chain has TRBV6-5 and TRBJ2-1, with 8 bases fitting TRBD2. CDR3 length: 15 residues. V lost 5 bases to trimming and J lost 0 bases; unmatched junction nucleotides: 3. Germline V lookup: CDR1 MNHEY, CDR2 SVGAGI. The CDR3: CASSLAGVSYNEQFF. As DNA, the CDR3 is TGTGCCAGCAGTCTAGCGGGCGTCTCCTACAATGAGCAGTTCTTC.